Following are 20 T cell receptor beta chains from one sample sequenced in a study of blood T cells in healthy people across ages. Through a sample-barcoded 5' primer and a J-beta primer mix, a second PCR was run for about 6 to 11 cycles. MiXCR, applied by TCRdb to the 5' RACE reads, yields one record per CDR3 protein. The sample yields fewer than 2,000,000 distinct CDR3 sequences, roughly 30% seen once. Sequencing was done on a sample of blood. The receptors were sampled from a woman under 40 in good health.

This clonotype was picked up many times. V is TRBV9 and J is TRBJ2-5; D gene ambiguous. Trimming took 0 bases from V and 0 from J, leaving 3 bases between them. Per germline, CDR1 SGDLS and CDR2 YYNGEE. CDR3 size: 13 residues. CDR3 residues: CASSVGYQETQYF. Written as DNA, the CDR3 is TGTGCCAGCAGCGTAGGTTACCAAGAGACCCAGTACTTC.

This chain links TRBV7-2 with TRBJ2-1; 8 bases are a match to TRBD2. This CDR3 is 14 amino acids long. V lost 3 bases to trimming and J lost 8 bases; unmatched junction nucleotides: 6. In germline, CDR1 is SGHTA, CDR2 FQGNSA. This CDR3 reads CASSLTGGRHEQFF. CDR3 nucleotides: TGTGCCAGCAGCTTGACGGGGGGGCGGCATGAGCAGTTCTTC.

The chain employs TRBV5-1 and TRBJ2-2; 9 positions match TRBD2. Germline CDR1 reads SGHRS; CDR2 reads YFSETQ. This CDR3 is 14 amino acids long. V dropped 5 bases and J dropped 5; count of bases not matched to a gene: 4. The CDR3 is CASRGSGSTGELFF. As DNA, the CDR3 is TGCGCCAGCAGGGGTAGCGGGAGTACCGGGGAGCTGTTTTTT.

This sequence joins TRBV12-3 or TRBV12-4 and TRBJ1-2; D uncertain. Trimming removed 7 bases from V and 1 base from J, with 16 bases in between. The CDR3 covers 15 residues. This CDR3 reads CASTLNRILNYGYTF. In DNA form, the CDR3 reads TGTGCCAGCACCCTAAACAGAATCCTTAACTATGGCTACACCTTC.

The chain uses TRBV13 and TRBJ2-7; D is possibly TRBD1 (5 bases). CDR3 length equals 13 residues. Germline V gene data show CDR1 as PRHDT and CDR2 as FYEKMQ (reference sequence). Trimming cost V 9 bases and J 2 bases, with 14 bases left between them. The CDR3 nucleotides read TGTGCCAGTAATAATCAGGGTACCTACGAGCAGTACTTC. It is translated as CASNNQGTYEQYF. Drawing the rest from reference TRBV13 and TRBJ2-7, the complete variable domain is AAGVIQSPRHLIKEKRETATLKCYPIPRHDTVYWYQQGPGQDPQFLISFYEKMQSDKGSIPDRFSAQQFSDYHSELNMSSLELGDSALYFCASNNQGTYEQYFGPGTRLTVT.

In DNA form, the CDR3 reads TGTGCCAGCAGTGGGGCTGGTATTCAAGAGACCCAGTACTTC. Translating gives CASSGAGIQETQYF. The chain employs TRBV6-1 and TRBJ2-5; D ambiguous. CDR1 and CDR2 from the germline V gene are MNHNS and SASEGT. CDR3 size: 14 residues. Between the trimmed V and J ends, which lost 4 bases and 2 bases, there was a span of 11 bases.

The chain employs TRBV28 and TRBJ2-6; D uncertain. Trimming took 0 bases from V and 0 from J, leaving 6 bases between them. Germline-derived CDR1 and CDR2 are MDHEN and SYDVKM. CDR3 size: 16 residues. The CDR3 region is CASSLWRISGANVLTF. Written as DNA, the CDR3 is TGTGCCAGCAGTTTATGGAGAATCTCTGGGGCCAACGTCCTGACTTTC.

The V and J genes are TRBV2 and TRBJ1-6, with no clear D. The CDR3 loop spans 12 amino acids. The germline V and J ends were trimmed by 6 bases and 9 bases, with 9 bases remaining between them. The germline CDR1 and CDR2 sequences are SNHLY and FYNNEI. CDR3 coding DNA: TGTGCCAGCAGCGATCTTGTTTCACCCCTCCACTTT. This codes for CASSDLVSPLHF. The full variable domain, completed using reference TRBV2 and TRBJ1-6, is EPEVTQTPSHQVTQMGQEVILRCVPISNHLYFYWYRQILGQKVEFLVSFYNNEISEKSEIFDDQFSVERPDGSNFTLKIRSTKLEDSAMYFCASSDLVSPLHFGNGTRLTVT.

The rearrangement joins TRBV4-1 to TRBJ2-1, with 10 bases fitting TRBD1. Trimming took 4 bases from V and 13 from J; bases not matched to a gene: 19. Germline V gives CDR1 MGHRA, CDR2 YSYEKL. This CDR3 is 17 amino acids long. CDR3 loop: CASSLEIGTGEMWEQFF. The CDR3 DNA reads as TGCGCCAGCAGCCTAGAAATCGGGACAGGGGAGATGTGGGAACAGTTCTTC.

Details on this clonotype: A read error may produce the germline difference seen at one junction end. The chain employs TRBV7-2 and TRBJ2-2; 10 bases map to TRBD2. Per the germline V gene, CDR1 is SGHTA and CDR2 is FQGNSA. There are 18 residues in the CDR3. The chain's CDR3 is CASSSPLAGDFGGGELFF. As DNA, the CDR3 is TGTGCCAGCAGCTCCCCCCTAGCGGGGGACTTCGGTGGCGGGGAGTTGTTTTTT.

Regarding this clonotype: One base away lies a much larger clone, so this may be a sequencing read error. The V gene is TRBV29-1, the J gene TRBJ1-2; D remains unclear. The V gene lost 5 bases and the J gene lost 3 bases, with 7 bases spanning the gap. The CDR3 has 11 residues. Germline lookup yields CDR1 SQVTM and CDR2 ANQGSEA. The CDR3: CSVPQDYGYTF. The CDR3 region has the DNA TGCAGCGTTCCCCAAGACTATGGCTACACCTTC.

The sample holds a few counts of this clonotype. The V call is TRBV28, the J call TRBJ2-7, with a possible D match to TRBD1 (6 bases). The ends were cut back, 5 bases at V and 0 bases at J, with 14 bases in the middle. Per the germline V gene, CDR1 is MDHEN and CDR2 is SYDVKM. The CDR3 loop spans 15 amino acids. The CDR3 coding sequence is TGTGCCAGCAGTCCTCTAACAGGGCTCTCCTACGAGCAGTACTTC. Protein sequence: CASSPLTGLSYEQYF.

This chain connects TRBV13 to TRBJ2-7, with D unresolved. The V end lost 5 bases, the J end lost 2 bases, and 16 bases lay between the germline ends. CDR1 is PRHDT and CDR2 is FYEKMQ in the germline V gene (reference sequence). This CDR3 has 15 amino acids. The CDR3 region is CASSPRGVPPYEQYF. DNA for the CDR3: TGTGCCAGCAGCCCCCGTGGGGTCCCCCCCTACGAGCAGTACTTC.

This clonotype has a handful of counts. The chain joins TRBV2 to TRBJ2-3, with 9 bases fitting TRBD2. Unmatched junction bases numbered 7, after V lost 1 base and J lost 2 bases. The length of the CDR3 is 17 residues. CDR1 SNHLY and CDR2 FYNNEI come from the germline V gene. This CDR3 is CASSEVPAGGYTDTQYF. The CDR3 region has the DNA TGTGCCAGCAGTGAAGTCCCAGCGGGGGGATACACAGATACGCAGTATTTT.

This clonotype was seen a handful of times. The chain couples TRBV6-1 to TRBJ2-6, with D perhaps TRBD1 (5 bases). The V gene lost 7 bases and the J gene lost 2 bases, with 15 bases spanning the gap. The CDR3 has 16 amino acids. CDR1 and CDR2 (germline): MNHNS, SASEGT. CDR3 sequence: CASTGAVSAGANVLTF. The CDR3 nucleotides read TGTGCCAGCACTGGGGCAGTCTCGGCTGGGGCCAACGTCCTGACTTTC.

Remarks on this clonotype: A read error may explain this, as a much larger clone is one base away. The J gene is TRBJ2-7, the V gene TRBV2; no clear D. Germline values: CDR1 SNHLY, CDR2 FYNNEI. The CDR3 has 10 amino acids. Trimming removed 6 bases at V and 4 bases at J, with 4 bases between. This CDR3 is CASREYEQYF. For the CDR3, the DNA is TGTGCCAGCAGGGAATACGAGCAGTACTTC. The variable domain in full, completed from reference TRBV2 and TRBJ2-7, reads EPEVTQTPSHQVTQMGQEVILRCVPISNHLYFYWYRQILGQKVEFLVSFYNNEISEKSEIFDDQFSVERPDGSNFTLKIRSTKLEDSAMYFCASREYEQYFGPGTRLTVT.

The J gene is TRBJ2-4, the V gene TRBV20-1, with D unclear. Trimming cost V 3 bases and J 9 bases, with 12 bases left between them. The CDR3 extends over 12 amino acids. From germline, CDR1 is DFQATT and CDR2 SNEGSKA (reference sequence). The CDR3 DNA reads as TGCAGTGCTAGTCCGACTCGTGGCATTCAGTACTTC. It translates to CSASPTRGIQYF.

This chain joins TRBV20-1 and TRBJ2-7, with D perhaps TRBD2 (6 bases). Germline lookup yields CDR1 DFQATT and CDR2 SNEGSKA (reference sequence). This CDR3 is built from 15 residues. The V and J ends lost 4 bases and 5 bases respectively, with 21 bases between them. CDR3 sequence reads: CSATGEPAVKNEQYF. The CDR3 DNA reads TGCAGTGCTACGGGGGAACCCGCGGTGAAGAACGAGCAGTACTTC.

This clonotype came up once. In this CDR3 the conserved last residue, phenylalanine or tryptophan, is missing, so a read error is likely. CDR3 coding DNA: TGTGCCAGCAGTGGACACATACAGGGGCGAAGCAATCAGCCCCAGCATTTG. Its protein is CASSGHIQGRSNQPQHL. The chain employs TRBV6-1 and TRBJ1-5; 7 bases map to TRBD1. Germline lookup yields CDR1 MNHNS and CDR2 SASEGT. V shed 4 bases and J 1 base; nucleotides not matched to a gene: 10. CDR3 length equals 17 residues.

At least ten counts were recorded for this clonotype. The CDR3 reads CASSLGRAYNEQFF. The CDR3 bases are TGTGCCAGCAGCTTAGGCCGGGCGTACAATGAGCAGTTCTTC. The rearrangement joins TRBV11-2 to TRBJ2-1; D gene unclear. The CDR3 spans 14 residues. Trimming shortened V by 1 base and J by 4 bases, and 8 bases separated the two germline ends. Germline CDR1 SGHAT, CDR2 FQNNGV.